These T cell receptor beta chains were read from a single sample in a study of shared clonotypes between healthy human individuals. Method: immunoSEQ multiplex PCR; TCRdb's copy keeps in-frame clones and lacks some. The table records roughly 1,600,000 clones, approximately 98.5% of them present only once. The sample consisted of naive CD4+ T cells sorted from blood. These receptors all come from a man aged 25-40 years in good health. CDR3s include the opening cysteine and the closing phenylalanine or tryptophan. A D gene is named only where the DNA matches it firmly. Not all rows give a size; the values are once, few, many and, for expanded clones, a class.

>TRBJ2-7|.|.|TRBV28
CASSATDSYEQYF
TGTGCCAGCAGTGCGACAGACTCCTACGAGCAGTACTTC
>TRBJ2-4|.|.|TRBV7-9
CASSLDLATLNF
TGTGCCAGCAGCTTAGATTTGGCTACCCTGAACTTC
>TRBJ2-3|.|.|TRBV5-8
CASSASPHTQYF
TGTGCCAGCAGCGCCTCCCCCCATACGCAGTATTTT
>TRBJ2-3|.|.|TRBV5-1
CASSLAELWDTQYF
TGCGCCAGCAGCTTGGCCGAGCTTTGGGATACGCAGTATTTT
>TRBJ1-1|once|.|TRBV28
CASSLFHSSDTEAFF
TGTGCCAGCAGTTTATTCCATTCTTCAGACACTGAAGCTTTCTTT
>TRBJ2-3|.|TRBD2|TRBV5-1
CASSSPSGRGTDTQYF
TGCGCCAGCAGCTCCCCTAGCGGGAGGGGGACAGATACGCAGTATTTT
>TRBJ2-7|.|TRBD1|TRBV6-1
CASTAQGAGDEQYF
TGTGCCAGCACGGCGCAGGGGGCTGGCGACGAGCAGTACTTC
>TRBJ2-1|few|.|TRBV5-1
CASSPTILGNEQFF
TGCGCCAGCAGCCCTACGATACTAGGCAATGAGCAGTTCTTC
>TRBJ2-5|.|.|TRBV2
CASSKVSSETQYF
TGTGCCAGCAGTAAGGTCTCATCCGAGACCCAGTACTTC
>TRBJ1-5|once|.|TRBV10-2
CASSEILTGRNQPQHF
TGCGCCAGCAGTGAGATTTTAACAGGGAGGAATCAGCCCCAGCATTTT